This TCR beta chain originates from a study of T cell responses to AZD1222 COVID-19 vaccine. Study-level information: Analyses pooled second doses at about 4 or about 12 weeks.

Sequencing used immunoSEQ multiplex PCR; TCRdb keeps in-frame clones, though not all of them. The data contain some 150,000 clones, under 95% of them singletons. Overall study findings and caveats: Among those given AZD1222, only five or six were seropositive at baseline. The sample set comprised mostly white British donors with more females, and clonal diversity was possibly underestimated.

Turning to this clone: The antigen remains undetermined.

V lost 1 base and J lost 0, with 7 bases in between. The CDR3 sequence is 16 residues long. The V gene's germline CDR1 is LGHDT and CDR2 YNNKEL (reference sequence). The chain is built from TRBV3-1 (or the pseudogene TRBV3-2) and TRBJ2-6; no clear D gene. Specimen: peripheral blood, collected on day 0 of AZD1222 vaccination. The TCR comes from an adult in good health. The CDR3 region is CASSQATPSGANVLTF. The CDR3 DNA reads TGTGCCAGCAGCCAAGCTACACCCTCTGGGGCCAACGTCCTGACTTTC.